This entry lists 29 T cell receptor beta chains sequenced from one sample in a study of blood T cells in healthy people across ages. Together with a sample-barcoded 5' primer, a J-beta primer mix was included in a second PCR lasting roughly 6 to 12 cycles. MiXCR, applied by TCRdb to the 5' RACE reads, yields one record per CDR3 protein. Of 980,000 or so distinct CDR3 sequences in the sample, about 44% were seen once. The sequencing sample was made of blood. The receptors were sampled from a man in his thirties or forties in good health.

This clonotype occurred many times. The CDR3 nucleotides read TGTGCCAGCAGTTTAGGCGGGGGCGGCAATCAGCCCCAGCATTTT. Residues: CASSLGGGGNQPQHF. The chain is built from TRBV12-3 or TRBV12-4 and TRBJ1-5; D is perhaps TRBD1 (6 bases). The CDR3 length is 15 residues. Trimming took 1 base from V and 2 from J, leaving 9 bases between them.

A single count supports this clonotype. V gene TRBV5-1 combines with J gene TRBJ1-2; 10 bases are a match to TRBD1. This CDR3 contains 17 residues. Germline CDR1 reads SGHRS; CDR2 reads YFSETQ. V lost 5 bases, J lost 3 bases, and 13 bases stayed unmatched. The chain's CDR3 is CASRISPTGTGDYGYTF. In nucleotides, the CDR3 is TGCGCCAGCAGAATCTCACCAACCGGGACAGGGGACTATGGCTACACCTTC.

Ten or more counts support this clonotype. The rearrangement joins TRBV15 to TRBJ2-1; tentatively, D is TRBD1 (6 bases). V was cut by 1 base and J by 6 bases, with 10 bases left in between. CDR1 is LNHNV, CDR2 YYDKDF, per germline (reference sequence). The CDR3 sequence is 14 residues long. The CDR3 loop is CATSRGTGRNEQFF. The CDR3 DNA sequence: TGTGCCACCAGCAGAGGTACAGGGCGCAATGAGCAGTTCTTC. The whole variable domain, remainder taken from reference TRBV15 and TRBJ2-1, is DAMVIQNPRYQVTQFGKPVTLSCSQTLNHNVMYWYQQKSSQAPKLLFHYYDKDFNNEADTPDNFQSRRPNTSFCFLDIRSPGLGDTAMYLCATSRGTGRNEQFFGPGTRLTVL.

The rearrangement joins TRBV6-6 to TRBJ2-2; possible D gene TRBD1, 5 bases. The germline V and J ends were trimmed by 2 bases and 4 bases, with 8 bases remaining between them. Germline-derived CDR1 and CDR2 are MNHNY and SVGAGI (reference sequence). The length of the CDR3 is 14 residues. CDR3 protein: CASSYRQGTGELFF. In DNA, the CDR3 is TGTGCCAGCAGTTACCGGCAGGGCACCGGGGAGCTGTTTTTT.

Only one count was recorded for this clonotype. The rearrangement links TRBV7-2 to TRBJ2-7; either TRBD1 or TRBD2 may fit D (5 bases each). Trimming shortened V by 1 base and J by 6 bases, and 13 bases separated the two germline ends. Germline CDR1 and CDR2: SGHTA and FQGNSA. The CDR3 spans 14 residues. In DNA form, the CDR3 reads TGTGCCAGCAGCTTAGGAGGGGATCCTGGCGAGCAGTACTTC. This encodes CASSLGGDPGEQYF.

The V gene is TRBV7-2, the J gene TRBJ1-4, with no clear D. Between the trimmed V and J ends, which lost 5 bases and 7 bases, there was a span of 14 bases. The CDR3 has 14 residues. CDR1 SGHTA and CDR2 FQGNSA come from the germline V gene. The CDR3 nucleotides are TGTGCCAGCAGCCCCTCGTTTAGGGCTGAAAAACTGTTTTTT. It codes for CASSPSFRAEKLFF.

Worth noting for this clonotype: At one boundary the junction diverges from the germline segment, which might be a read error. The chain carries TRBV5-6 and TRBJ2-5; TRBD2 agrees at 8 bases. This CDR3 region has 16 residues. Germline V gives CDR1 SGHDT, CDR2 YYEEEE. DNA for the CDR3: TGTGCCGGCAGCTTGGTCCCAGCGGGGGACCAAGAGACCCAGTACTTC. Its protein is CAGSLVPAGDQETQYF.

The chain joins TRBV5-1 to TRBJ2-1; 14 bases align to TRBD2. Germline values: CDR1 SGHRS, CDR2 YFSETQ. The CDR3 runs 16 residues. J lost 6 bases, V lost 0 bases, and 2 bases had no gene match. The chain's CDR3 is CASSLGLAGGINEQFF. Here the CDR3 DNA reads TGCGCCAGCAGCTTGGGACTAGCGGGGGGGATCAATGAGCAGTTCTTC.

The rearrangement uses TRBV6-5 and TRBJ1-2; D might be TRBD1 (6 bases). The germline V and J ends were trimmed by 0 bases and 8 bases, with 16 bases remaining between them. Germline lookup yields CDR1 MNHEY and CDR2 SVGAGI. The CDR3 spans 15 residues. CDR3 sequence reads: CASSYSSPGVGGYTF. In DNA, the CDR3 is TGTGCCAGCAGTTACTCTTCTCCAGGGGTTGGCGGCTACACCTTC.

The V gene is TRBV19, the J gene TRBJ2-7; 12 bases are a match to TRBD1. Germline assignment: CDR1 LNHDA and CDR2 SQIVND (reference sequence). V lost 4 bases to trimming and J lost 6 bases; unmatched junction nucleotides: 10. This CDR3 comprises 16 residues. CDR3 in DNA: TGTGCCAGTAGTAATCGACTCGGGACAGGGGGCTTCGAGCAGTACTTC. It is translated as CASSNRLGTGGFEQYF. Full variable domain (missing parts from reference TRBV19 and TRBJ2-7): DGGITQSPKYLFRKEGQNVTLSCEQNLNHDAMYWYRQDPGQGLRLIYYSQIVNDFQKGDIAEGYSVSREKKESFPLTVTSAQKNPTAFYLCASSNRLGTGGFEQYFGPGTRLTVT.

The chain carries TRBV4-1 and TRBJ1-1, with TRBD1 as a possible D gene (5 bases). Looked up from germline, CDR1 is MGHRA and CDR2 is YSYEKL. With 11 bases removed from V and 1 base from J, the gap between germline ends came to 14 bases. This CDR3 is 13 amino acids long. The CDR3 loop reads CAGGGTGNTEAFF. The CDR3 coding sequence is TGCGCCGGCGGGGGGACGGGGAACACTGAAGCTTTCTTT.

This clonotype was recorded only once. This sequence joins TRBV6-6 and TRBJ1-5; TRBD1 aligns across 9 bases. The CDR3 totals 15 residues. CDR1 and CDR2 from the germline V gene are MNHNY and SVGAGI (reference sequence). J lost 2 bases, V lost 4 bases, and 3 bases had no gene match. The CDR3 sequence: CASSWTGEGNQPQHF. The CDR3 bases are TGTGCCAGCAGTTGGACAGGGGAAGGCAATCAGCCCCAGCATTTT.

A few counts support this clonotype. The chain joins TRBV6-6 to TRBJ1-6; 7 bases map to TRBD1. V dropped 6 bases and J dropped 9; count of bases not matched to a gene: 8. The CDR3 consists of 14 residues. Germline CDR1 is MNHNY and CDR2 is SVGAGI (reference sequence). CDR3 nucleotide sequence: TGTGCCAGCAGCCTGACAGGGCCCCCTTCACCCCTCCACTTT. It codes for CASSLTGPPSPLHF.

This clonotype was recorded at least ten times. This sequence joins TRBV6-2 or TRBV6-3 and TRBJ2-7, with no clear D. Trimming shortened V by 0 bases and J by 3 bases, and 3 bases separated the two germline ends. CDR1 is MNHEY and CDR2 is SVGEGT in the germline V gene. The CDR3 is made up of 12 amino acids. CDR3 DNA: TGTGCCAGCAGTTACTCGATCTACGAGCAGTACTTC. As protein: CASSYSIYEQYF.

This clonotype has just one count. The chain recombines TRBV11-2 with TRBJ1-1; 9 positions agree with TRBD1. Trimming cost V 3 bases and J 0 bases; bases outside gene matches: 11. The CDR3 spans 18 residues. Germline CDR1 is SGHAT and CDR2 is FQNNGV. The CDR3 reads CASSLGTGIGTLNTEAFF. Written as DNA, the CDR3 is TGTGCCAGCAGCTTGGGGACAGGGATCGGAACCTTGAACACTGAAGCTTTCTTT.

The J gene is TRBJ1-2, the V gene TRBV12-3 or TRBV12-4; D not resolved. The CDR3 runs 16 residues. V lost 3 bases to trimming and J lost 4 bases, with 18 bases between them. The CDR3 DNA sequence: TGTGCCAGCAGTTTCGGCGGCCAATTGCGGGTCTATGGCTACACCTTC. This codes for CASSFGGQLRVYGYTF.

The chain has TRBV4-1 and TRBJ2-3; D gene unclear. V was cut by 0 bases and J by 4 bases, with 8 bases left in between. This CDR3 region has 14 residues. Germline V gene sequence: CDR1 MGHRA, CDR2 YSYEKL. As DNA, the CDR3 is TGCGCCAGCAGCCAAGATCAGCTTCCAGATACGCAGTATTTT. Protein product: CASSQDQLPDTQYF.

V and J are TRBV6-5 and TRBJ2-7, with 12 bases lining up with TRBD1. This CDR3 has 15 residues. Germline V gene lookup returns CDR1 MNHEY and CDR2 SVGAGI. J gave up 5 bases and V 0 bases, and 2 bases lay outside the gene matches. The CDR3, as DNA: TGTGCCAGCAGTTACTCGGGACAGGGGGCCGACGAGCAGTACTTC. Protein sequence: CASSYSGQGADEQYF.

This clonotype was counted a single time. CDR3 sequence: CASSLAGVLTDTQYF. The CDR3 DNA reads as TGTGCCAGCAGCTTGGCCGGGGTTTTAACAGATACGCAGTATTTT. This sequence joins TRBV5-4 and TRBJ2-3; D might be TRBD2 (5 bases). CDR3 length: 15 residues. The ends were cut back, 0 bases at V and 3 bases at J, with 11 bases in the middle. The germline gives CDR1 SGHNT, CDR2 YYREEE (reference sequence).

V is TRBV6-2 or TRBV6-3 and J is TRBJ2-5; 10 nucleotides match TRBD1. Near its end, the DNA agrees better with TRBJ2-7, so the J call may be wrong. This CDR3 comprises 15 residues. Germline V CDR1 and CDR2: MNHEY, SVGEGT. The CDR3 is CASRLSGTGVGEQYF. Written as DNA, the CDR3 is TGTGCCAGCAGACTTTCCGGGACAGGGGTAGGCGAGCAGTACTTC.

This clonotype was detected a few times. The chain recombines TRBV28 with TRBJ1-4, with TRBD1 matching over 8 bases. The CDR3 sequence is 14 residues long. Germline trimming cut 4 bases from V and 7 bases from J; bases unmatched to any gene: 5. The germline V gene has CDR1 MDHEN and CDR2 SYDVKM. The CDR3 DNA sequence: TGTGCCAGCAGTTCAGCAGACAGGGGTGAAAAACTGTTTTTT. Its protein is CASSSADRGEKLFF.

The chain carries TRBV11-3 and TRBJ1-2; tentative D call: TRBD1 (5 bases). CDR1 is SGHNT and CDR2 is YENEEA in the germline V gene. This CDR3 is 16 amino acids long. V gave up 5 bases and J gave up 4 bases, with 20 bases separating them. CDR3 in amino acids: CASSHTSIRGPYGYTF. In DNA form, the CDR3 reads TGTGCCAGCAGCCATACATCAATCCGGGGACCCTATGGCTACACCTTC. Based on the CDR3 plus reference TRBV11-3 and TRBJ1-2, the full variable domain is EAGVVQSPRYKIIEKKQPVAFWCNPISGHNTLYWYLQNLGQGPELLIRYENEEAVDDSQLPKDRFSAERLKGVDSTLKIQPAELGDSAVYLCASSHTSIRGPYGYTFGSGTRLTVV.

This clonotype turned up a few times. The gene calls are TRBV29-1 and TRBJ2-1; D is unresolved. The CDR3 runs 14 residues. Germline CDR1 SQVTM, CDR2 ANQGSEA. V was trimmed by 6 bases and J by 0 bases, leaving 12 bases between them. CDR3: CSVTTPPSYNEQFF. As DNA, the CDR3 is TGCAGCGTGACGACTCCTCCCTCCTACAATGAGCAGTTCTTC.

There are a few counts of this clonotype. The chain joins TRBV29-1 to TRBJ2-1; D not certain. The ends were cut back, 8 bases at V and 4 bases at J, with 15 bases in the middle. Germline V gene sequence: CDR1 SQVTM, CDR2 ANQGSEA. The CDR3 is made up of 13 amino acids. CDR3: CSLTLRNYNEQFF. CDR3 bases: TGCAGCCTAACATTGAGGAATTACAATGAGCAGTTCTTC.

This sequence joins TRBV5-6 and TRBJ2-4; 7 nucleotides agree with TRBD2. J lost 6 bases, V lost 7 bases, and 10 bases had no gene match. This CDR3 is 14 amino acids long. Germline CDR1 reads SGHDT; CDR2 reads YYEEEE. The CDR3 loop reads CASARRTGGNIQYF. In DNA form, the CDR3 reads TGTGCCAGCGCACGTCGGACGGGAGGAAACATTCAGTACTTC. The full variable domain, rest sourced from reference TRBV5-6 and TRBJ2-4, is DAGVTQSPTHLIKTRGQQVTLRCSPKSGHDTVSWYQQALGQGPQFIFQYYEEEERQRGNFPDRFSGHQFPNYSSELNVNALLLGDSALYLCASARRTGGNIQYFGAGTRLSVL.

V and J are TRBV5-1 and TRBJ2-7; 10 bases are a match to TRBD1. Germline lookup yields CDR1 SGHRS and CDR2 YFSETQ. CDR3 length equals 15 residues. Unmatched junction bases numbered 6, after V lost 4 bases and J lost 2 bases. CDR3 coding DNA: TGCGCCAGCAGCGAAGGGACAGGGGTAGCCTACGAGCAGTACTTC. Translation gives CASSEGTGVAYEQYF.

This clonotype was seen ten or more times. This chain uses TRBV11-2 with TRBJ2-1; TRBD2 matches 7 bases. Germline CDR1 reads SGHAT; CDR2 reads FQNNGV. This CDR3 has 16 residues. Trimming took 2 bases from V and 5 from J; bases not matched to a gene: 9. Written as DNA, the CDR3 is TGTGCCAGCAGCTTATTGAGGAGCGGGAACCACAATGAGCAGTTCTTC. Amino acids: CASSLLRSGNHNEQFF.

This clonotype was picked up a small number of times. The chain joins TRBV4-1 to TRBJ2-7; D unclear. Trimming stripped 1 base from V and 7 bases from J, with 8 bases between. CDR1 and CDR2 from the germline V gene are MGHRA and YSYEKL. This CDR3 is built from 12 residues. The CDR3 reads CASSQAGREQYF. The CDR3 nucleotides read TGCGCCAGCAGCCAAGCAGGACGGGAGCAGTACTTC.

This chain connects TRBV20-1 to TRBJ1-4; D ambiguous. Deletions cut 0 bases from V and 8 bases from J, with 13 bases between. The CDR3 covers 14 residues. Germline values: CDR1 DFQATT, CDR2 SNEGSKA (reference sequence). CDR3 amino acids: CSAREGPPPEKLFF. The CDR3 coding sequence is TGCAGTGCTAGAGAAGGGCCGCCCCCCGAAAAACTGTTTTTT.